Following are 10 T cell receptor beta chains from one sample sequenced in a study of T cell responses to AZD1222 COVID-19 vaccine. Generated by immunoSEQ multiplex PCR, the TCRdb table keeps only in-frame clones and is missing some. The sample yields about 53,000 clones, around 85% seen once. Sequenced material: peripheral blood, taken on day 0 of AZD1222 vaccination. These receptors were taken from an adult in good health.

This clone was observed a few times. This sequence joins TRBV30 and TRBJ1-5, with TRBD1 identical over 8 bases. V dropped 1 base and J dropped 2; count of bases not matched to a gene: 4. Germline V gene data show CDR1 as GTSNPN and CDR2 as SVGIG (reference sequence). The length of the CDR3 is 15 residues. The CDR3 reads CAWSGSGQGNQPQHF. CDR3 coding DNA: TGTGCCTGGAGTGGTTCGGGACAGGGCAATCAGCCCCAGCATTTT.

The gene calls are TRBV5-4 and TRBJ2-1; 9 bases agree with TRBD2. The V gene's germline CDR1 is SGHNT and CDR2 YYREEE (reference sequence). V lost 4 bases, J lost 0 bases, and 8 bases stayed unmatched. This CDR3 is 17 amino acids long. CDR3: CASSPRLAESSYNEQFF. The CDR3 region has the DNA TGTGCCAGCAGCCCCCGACTAGCGGAAAGCTCCTACAATGAGCAGTTCTTC.

This sequence joins TRBV7-2 and TRBJ2-1, with 13 bases identical to TRBD2. J lost 7 bases, V lost 5 bases, and 5 bases had no gene match. Per the germline V gene, CDR1 is SGHTA and CDR2 is FQGNSA. This CDR3 region has 15 residues. The CDR3 nucleotides read TGTGCCAGCAGCGGGGGACTAGCGGGATCGAATGAGCAGTTCTTC. It specifies CASSGGLAGSNEQFF.

This clone appeared a few times. V and J are TRBV12-2 and TRBJ2-1; the D segment call TRBD1 is taken from the table without a DNA check. TRBV12-2 is annotated as a pseudogene. The CDR3 is 16 amino acids. The DNA of the CDR3 is TGTGCAAGTCGCTTAGCCGGGACAGTCTCCTACAATGAGCAGTTCTTC. Amino acid sequence: CASRLAGTVSYNEQFF.

The chain has TRBV19 and TRBJ2-1; TRBD2 matches at 11 bases. Germline trimming cut 5 bases from V and 1 base from J; bases unmatched to any gene: 10. CDR3 length: 18 residues. Germline V gene lookup returns CDR1 LNHDA and CDR2 SQIVND (reference sequence). CDR3 nucleotides: TGTGCCAGTAGTCCCCAGTCCCCTAGCGGGAGGTCCTACAATGAGCAGTTCTTC. It codes for CASSPQSPSGRSYNEQFF.

The gene calls are TRBV19 and TRBJ2-2; the D is unclear. The CDR3 extends over 16 amino acids. CDR1 LNHDA and CDR2 SQIVND come from the germline V gene (reference sequence). Trimming pared 7 bases from V and 1 base from J, leaving 16 bases between. CDR3 loop: CASNERASMNTGELFF. The DNA for the CDR3 is TGTGCCAGTAACGAAAGGGCCTCCATGAACACCGGGGAGCTGTTTTTT.

The CDR3 spells CASSLVTEEQYF. CDR3 in DNA: TGTGCCAGCAGCTTAGTCACGGAGGAGCAGTACTTC. The chain combines TRBV5-6 with TRBJ2-7; no firm D call. CDR1 and CDR2 (germline): SGHDT, YYEEEE. Between the trimmed V and J ends, which lost 2 bases and 7 bases, there was a span of 10 bases. This CDR3 comprises 12 residues. Variable domain in full (rest from reference TRBV5-6 and TRBJ2-7): DAGVTQSPTHLIKTRGQQVTLRCSPKSGHDTVSWYQQALGQGPQFIFQYYEEEERQRGNFPDRFSGHQFPNYSSELNVNALLLGDSALYLCASSLVTEEQYFGPGTRLTVT.

In this sample, this clone turned up once. The genes are TRBV5-1 and TRBJ2-1; 11 bases are shared with TRBD1. This CDR3 has 16 amino acids. The V and J ends lost 1 base and 6 bases, in that order; junction bases with no gene match: 6. Germline CDR1 is SGHRS and CDR2 is YFSETQ. This CDR3 is CASSLNPGQGGNEQFF. In nucleotides, the CDR3 is TGCGCCAGCAGCTTGAATCCGGGACAGGGGGGCAATGAGCAGTTCTTC.

The CDR3 region has the DNA TGTGCCAGCATAGTATCTAGCGGGAGGGCCTCCCCCTACGAGCAGTACTTC. Its protein is CASIVSSGRASPYEQYF. V and J are TRBV2 and TRBJ2-7; 12 bases line up with TRBD2. The J segment lost 2 bases and the V segment lost 7 bases, leaving 12 bases of the junction unmatched. Germline V gene sequence: CDR1 SNHLY, CDR2 FYNNEI. The CDR3 consists of 17 residues.

The chain uses TRBV5-4 and TRBJ1-1; TRBD1 matches 7 bases. The germline CDR1 and CDR2 sequences are SGHNT and YYREEE (reference sequence). V lost 3 bases, J lost 4 bases, and 6 bases stayed unmatched. CDR3 length equals 14 residues. The CDR3 coding sequence is TGTGCCAGCAGCTCAACAGGGGTAATCACTGAAGCTTTCTTT. This sequence encodes CASSSTGVITEAFF.